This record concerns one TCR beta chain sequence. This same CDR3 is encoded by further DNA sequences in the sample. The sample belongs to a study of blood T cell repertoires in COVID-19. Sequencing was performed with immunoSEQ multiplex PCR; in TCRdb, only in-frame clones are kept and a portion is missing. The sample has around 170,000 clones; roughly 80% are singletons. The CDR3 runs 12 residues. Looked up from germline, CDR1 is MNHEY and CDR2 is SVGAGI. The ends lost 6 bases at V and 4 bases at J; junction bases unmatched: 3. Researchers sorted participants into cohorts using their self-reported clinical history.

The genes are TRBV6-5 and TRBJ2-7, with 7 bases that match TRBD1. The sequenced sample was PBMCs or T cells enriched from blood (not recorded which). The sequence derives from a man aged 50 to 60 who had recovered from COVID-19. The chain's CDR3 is CASSGTAYEQYF. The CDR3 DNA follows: TGTGCCAGCAGCGGGACAGCTTACGAGCAGTACTTC.